The entry that follows covers one TCR beta chain sequence. Profiled with immunoSEQ multiplex PCR; TCRdb holds only in-frame clones, not every one. The sample has 97,000 or so clones, about 80% seen once. This sample is part of a study of blood T cell repertoires in COVID-19. This CDR3 contains 13 residues. CDR1 is SGHRS and CDR2 is YFSETQ in the germline V gene. V lost 1 base and J lost 6, with 7 bases in between. The J gene is TRBJ2-2, the V gene TRBV5-1; TRBD2 might be the D (5 bases). What was sequenced was peripheral blood. The clonotype was recovered from a man between 65 and 85 years old with active or convalescent COVID-19. CDR3 nucleotides: TGCGCCAGCAGCTTGCGGGGAGCCGGGGAGCTGTTTTTT. It is translated as CASSLRGAGELFF. Filled out from reference TRBV5-1 and TRBJ2-2, the complete variable domain reads KAGVTQTPRYLIKTRGQQVTLSCSPISGHRSVSWYQQTPGQGLQFLFEYFSETQRNKGNFPGRFSGRQFSNSRSEMNVSTLELGDSALYLCASSLRGAGELFFGEGSRLTVL.